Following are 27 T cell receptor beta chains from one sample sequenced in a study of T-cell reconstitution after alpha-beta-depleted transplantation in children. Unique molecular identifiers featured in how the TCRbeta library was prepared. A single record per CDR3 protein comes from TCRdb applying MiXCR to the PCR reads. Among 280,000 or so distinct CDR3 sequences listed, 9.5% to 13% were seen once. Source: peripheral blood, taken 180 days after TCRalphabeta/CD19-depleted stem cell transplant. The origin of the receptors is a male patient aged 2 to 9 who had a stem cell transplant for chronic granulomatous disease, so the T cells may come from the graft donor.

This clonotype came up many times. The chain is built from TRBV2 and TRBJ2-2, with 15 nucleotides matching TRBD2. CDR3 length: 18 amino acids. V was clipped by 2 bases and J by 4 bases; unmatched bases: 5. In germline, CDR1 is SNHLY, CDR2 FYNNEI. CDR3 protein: CASSEWGLAGGPTGELFF. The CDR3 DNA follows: TGTGCCAGCAGTGAATGGGGACTAGCGGGAGGTCCCACCGGGGAGCTGTTTTTT.

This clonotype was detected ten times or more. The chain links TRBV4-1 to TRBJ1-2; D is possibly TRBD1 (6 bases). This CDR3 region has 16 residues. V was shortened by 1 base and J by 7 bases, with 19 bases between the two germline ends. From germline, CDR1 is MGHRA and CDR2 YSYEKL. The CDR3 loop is CASSQAGSRGIGGYTF. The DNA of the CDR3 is TGCGCCAGCAGCCAAGCGGGGAGCAGGGGCATCGGTGGCTACACCTTC.

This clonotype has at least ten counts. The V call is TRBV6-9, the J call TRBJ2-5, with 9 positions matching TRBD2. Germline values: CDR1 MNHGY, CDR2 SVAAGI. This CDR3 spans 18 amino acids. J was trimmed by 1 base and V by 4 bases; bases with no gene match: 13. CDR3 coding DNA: TGTGCCAGCAGTTTTTCCCCTTTTCGTAGCGGGAGCCAAGAGACCCAGTACTTC. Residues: CASSFSPFRSGSQETQYF.

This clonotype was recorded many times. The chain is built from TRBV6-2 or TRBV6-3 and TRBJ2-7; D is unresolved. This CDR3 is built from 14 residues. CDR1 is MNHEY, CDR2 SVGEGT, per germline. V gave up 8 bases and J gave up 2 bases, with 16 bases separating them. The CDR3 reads CASETTGPTYEQYF. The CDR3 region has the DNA TGTGCCAGCGAAACGACGGGCCCCACCTACGAGCAGTACTTC.

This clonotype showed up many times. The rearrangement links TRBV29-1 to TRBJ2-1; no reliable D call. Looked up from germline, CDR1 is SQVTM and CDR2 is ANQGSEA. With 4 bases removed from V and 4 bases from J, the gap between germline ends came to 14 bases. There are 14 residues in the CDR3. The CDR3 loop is CSVGATLFYNEQFF. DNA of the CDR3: TGCAGCGTTGGGGCTACCCTTTTTTACAATGAGCAGTTCTTC.

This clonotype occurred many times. CDR3 residues: CASSLPGGPETQYF. The DNA for the CDR3 is TGTGCCAGCAGCTTACCCGGCGGGCCGGAGACCCAGTACTTC. The chain employs TRBV5-4 and TRBJ2-5, with D perhaps matching TRBD2 (5 bases). CDR3 length: 14 residues. From germline, CDR1 is SGHNT and CDR2 YYREEE (reference sequence). The V and J ends lost 2 bases and 5 bases respectively, with 13 bases between them.

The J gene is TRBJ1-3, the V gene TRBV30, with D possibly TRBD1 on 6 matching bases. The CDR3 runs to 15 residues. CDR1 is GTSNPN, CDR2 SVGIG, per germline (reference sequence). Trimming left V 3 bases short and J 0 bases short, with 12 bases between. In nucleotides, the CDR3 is TGTGCCTGGAGCGAACGCAGGGGCTCTGGAAACACCATATATTTT. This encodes CAWSERRGSGNTIYF.

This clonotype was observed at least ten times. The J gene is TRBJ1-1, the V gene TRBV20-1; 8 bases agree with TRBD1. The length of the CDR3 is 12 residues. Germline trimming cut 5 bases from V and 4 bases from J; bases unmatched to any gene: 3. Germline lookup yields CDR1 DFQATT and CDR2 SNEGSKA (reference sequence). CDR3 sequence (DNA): TGCAGTGCTCCTACAGGGGGCACTGAAGCTTTCTTT. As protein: CSAPTGGTEAFF.

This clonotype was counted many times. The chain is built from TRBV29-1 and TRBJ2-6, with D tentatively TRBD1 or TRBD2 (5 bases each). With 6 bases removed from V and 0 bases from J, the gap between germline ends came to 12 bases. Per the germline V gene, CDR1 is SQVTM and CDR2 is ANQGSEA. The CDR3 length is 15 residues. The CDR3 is CSVIPRGSGANVLTF. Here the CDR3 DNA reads TGCAGCGTCATCCCGAGGGGCTCTGGGGCCAACGTCCTGACTTTC. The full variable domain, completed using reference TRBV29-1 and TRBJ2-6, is SAVISQKPSRDICQRGTSLTIQCQVDSQVTMMFWYRQQPGQSLTLIATANQGSEATYESGFVIDKFPISRPNLTFSTLTVSNMSPEDSSIYLCSVIPRGSGANVLTFGAGSRLTVL.

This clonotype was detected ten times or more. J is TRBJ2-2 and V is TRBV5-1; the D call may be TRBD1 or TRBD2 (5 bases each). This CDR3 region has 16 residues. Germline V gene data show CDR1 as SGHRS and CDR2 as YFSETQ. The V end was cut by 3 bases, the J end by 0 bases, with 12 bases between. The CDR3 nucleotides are TGCGCCAGCAGCTACTCCGGGACCACGAACACCGGGGAGCTGTTTTTT. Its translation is CASSYSGTTNTGELFF.

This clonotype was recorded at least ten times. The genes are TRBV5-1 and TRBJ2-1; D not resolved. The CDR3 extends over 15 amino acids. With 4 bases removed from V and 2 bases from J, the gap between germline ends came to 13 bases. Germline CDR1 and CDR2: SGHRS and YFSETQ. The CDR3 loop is CASSLQIPAYNEQFF. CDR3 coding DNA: TGCGCCAGCAGCCTTCAAATCCCGGCCTACAATGAGCAGTTCTTC.

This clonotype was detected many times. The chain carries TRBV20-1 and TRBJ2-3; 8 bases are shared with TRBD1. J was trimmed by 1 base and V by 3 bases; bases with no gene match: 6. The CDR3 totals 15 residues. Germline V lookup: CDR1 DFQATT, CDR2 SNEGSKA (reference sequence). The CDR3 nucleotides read TGCAGTGCTAGCCGGACAGGGAAGGGCACAGATACGCAGTATTTT. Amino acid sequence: CSASRTGKGTDTQYF.

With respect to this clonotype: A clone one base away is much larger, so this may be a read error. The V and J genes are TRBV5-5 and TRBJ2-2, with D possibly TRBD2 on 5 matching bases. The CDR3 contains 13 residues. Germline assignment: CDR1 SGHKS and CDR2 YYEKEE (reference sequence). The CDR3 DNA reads TGTGCCAGCAGCTTGGAGTGGGCCGGGGAGCTGATTTTT. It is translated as CASSLEWAGELIF.

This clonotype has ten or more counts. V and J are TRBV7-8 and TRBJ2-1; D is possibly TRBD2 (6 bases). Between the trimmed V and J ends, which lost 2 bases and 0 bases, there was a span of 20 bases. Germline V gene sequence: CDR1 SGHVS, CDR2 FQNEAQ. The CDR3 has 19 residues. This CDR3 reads CASSLYFVEEGSSYNEQFF. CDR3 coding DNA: TGTGCCAGCAGCTTATATTTCGTAGAGGAGGGGAGCTCCTACAATGAGCAGTTCTTC.

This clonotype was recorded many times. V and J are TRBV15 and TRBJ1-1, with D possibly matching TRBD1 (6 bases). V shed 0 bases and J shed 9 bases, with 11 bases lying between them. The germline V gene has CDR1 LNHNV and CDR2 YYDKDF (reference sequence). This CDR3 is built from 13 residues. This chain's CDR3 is CATSRDPGVQAFF. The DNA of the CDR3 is TGTGCCACCAGCAGAGATCCAGGGGTTCAAGCTTTCTTT.

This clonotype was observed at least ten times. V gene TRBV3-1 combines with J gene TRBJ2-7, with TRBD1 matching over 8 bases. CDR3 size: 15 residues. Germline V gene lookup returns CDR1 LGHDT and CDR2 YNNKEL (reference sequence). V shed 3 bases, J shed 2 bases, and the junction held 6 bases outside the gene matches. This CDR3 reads CASSHGQGGAYEQYF. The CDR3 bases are TGTGCCAGCAGCCATGGACAGGGAGGCGCCTACGAGCAGTACTTC.

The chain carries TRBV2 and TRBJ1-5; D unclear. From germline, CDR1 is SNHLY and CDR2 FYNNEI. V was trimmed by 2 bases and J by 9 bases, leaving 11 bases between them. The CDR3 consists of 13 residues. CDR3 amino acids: CASSEIDPGPQHF. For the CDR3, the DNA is TGTGCCAGCAGTGAAATTGACCCGGGGCCCCAGCATTTT.

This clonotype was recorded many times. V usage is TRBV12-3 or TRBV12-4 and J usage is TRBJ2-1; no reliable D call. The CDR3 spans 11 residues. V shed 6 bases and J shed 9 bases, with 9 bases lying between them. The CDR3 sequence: CASSPGIEQFF. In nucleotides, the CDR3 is TGTGCCAGCAGCCCTGGCATTGAGCAGTTCTTC.

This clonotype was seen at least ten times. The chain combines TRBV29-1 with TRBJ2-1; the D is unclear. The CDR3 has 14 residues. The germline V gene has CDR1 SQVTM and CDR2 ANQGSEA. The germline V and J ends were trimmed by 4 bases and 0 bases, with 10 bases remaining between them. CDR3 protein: CSVVPVSSYNEQFF. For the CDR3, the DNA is TGCAGCGTTGTTCCAGTCAGCTCCTACAATGAGCAGTTCTTC.

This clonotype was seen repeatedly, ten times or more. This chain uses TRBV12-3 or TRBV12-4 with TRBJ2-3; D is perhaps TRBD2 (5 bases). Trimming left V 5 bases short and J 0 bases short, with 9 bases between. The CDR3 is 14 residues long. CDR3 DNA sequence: TGTGCCAGCAGTAGCGGCGTCAGCACAGATACGCAGTATTTT. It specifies CASSSGVSTDTQYF.

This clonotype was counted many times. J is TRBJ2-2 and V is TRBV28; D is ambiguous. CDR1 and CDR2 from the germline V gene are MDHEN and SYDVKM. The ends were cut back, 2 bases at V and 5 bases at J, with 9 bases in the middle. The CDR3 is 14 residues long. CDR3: CASSLTFGTGELFF. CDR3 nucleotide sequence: TGTGCCAGCAGTTTAACTTTTGGGACCGGGGAGCTGTTTTTT.

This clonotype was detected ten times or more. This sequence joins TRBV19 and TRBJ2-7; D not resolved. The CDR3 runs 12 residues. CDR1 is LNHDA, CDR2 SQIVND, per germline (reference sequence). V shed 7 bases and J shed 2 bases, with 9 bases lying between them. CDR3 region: CASKGSAYEQYF. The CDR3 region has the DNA TGTGCCAGTAAGGGCAGTGCCTACGAGCAGTACTTC.

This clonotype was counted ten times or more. As DNA, the CDR3 is TGTGCCAGCTCACCCCAGCGATCCGTCTCCTACAATGAGCAGTTCTTC. It encodes CASSPQRSVSYNEQFF. V is TRBV18 and J is TRBJ2-1; D is undetermined. The CDR3 is 16 residues long. The germline CDR1 and CDR2 sequences are KGHSH and LQKENI. V was clipped by 3 bases and J by 0 bases, with 12 bases between them.

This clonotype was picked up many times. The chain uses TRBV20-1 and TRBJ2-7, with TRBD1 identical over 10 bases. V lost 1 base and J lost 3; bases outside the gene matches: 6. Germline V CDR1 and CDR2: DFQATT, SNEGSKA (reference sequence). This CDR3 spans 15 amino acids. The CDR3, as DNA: TGCAGTGCTAGAGCCGGGACAGGGGACTACTACGAGCAGTACTTC. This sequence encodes CSARAGTGDYYEQYF.

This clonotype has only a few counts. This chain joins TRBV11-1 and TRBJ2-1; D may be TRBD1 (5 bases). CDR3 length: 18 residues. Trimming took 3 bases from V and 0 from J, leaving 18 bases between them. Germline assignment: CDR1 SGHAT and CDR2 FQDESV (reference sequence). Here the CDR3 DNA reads TGTGCCAGCAGCTTCACAAGGCCCTCGACAGACTCCTACAATGAGCAGTTCTTC. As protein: CASSFTRPSTDSYNEQFF.

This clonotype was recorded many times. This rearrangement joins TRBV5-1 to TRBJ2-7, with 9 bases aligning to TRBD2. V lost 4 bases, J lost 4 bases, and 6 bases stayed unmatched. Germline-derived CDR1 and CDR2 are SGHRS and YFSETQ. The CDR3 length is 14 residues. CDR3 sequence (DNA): TGCGCCAGCAGCGTTAGCGGGAGAGGTTACGAGCAGTACTTC. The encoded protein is CASSVSGRGYEQYF.

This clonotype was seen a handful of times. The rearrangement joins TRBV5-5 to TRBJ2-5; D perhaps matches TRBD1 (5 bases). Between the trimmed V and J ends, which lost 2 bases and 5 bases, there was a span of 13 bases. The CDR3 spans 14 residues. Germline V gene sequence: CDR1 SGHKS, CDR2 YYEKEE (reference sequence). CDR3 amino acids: CASSFRQGYETQYF. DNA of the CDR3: TGTGCCAGCAGCTTTCGCCAGGGTTATGAGACCCAGTACTTC.